One and the same sample provided the 19 T cell receptor beta chains below, sequenced in a study of cytomegalovirus exposure and HLA in healthy donors. PCR amplification relied on 60 Vbeta primers (plus 13 Jbeta primers). Clones were sequenced by immunoSEQ multiplex PCR, and TCRdb holds only the in-frame ones, with some missing. The data show under 200,000 clones, almost 75% seen once. The specimen sequenced was PBMCs. Receptors originate from a woman in her late teens or twenties in good health and CMV-seropositive.

The V gene is TRBV2, the J gene TRBJ2-7, with D perhaps matching TRBD2 (6 bases). CDR1 is SNHLY, CDR2 FYNNEI, per germline. With 3 bases removed from V and 3 bases from J, the gap between germline ends came to 15 bases. The CDR3 totals 15 residues. CDR3 sequence (DNA): TGTGCCAGCAGTGACGTGGGACCGGGAGTCTACGAGCAGTACTTC. It yields the protein CASSDVGPGVYEQYF.

J is TRBJ2-5 and V is TRBV5-1, with 13 bases matching TRBD2. Germline CDR1 and CDR2: SGHRS and YFSETQ. V shed 0 bases, J shed 5 bases, and the junction held 7 bases outside the gene matches. The CDR3 totals 17 residues. The chain's CDR3 is CASSLAWTSGGTETQYF. The CDR3 nucleotides read TGCGCCAGCAGCTTGGCTTGGACTAGCGGGGGAACGGAGACCCAGTACTTC.

The gene calls are TRBV11-2 and TRBJ2-7, with a tentative D call TRBD2 (6 bases). The germline V gene encodes CDR1 SGHAT and CDR2 FQNNGV. Trimming stripped 1 base from V and 2 bases from J, with 15 bases between. The CDR3 extends over 16 amino acids. The CDR3 DNA sequence: TGTGCCAGCAGCTTAGTGGGGGGAGCAGGAACCTACGAGCAGTACTTC. Its protein is CASSLVGGAGTYEQYF.

The chain recombines TRBV15 with TRBJ1-4; no firm D call. The CDR3 is made up of 15 amino acids. V lost 5 bases to trimming and J lost 7 bases, with 17 bases between them. The germline V gene encodes CDR1 LNHNV and CDR2 YYDKDF (reference sequence). The CDR3 loop reads CATSSQQVPGEKLFF. The CDR3 nucleotides read TGTGCCACCAGCTCCCAGCAGGTACCCGGTGAAAAACTGTTTTTT.

The chain couples TRBV19 to TRBJ2-1; the match to TRBD2 covers 10 bases. The J segment lost 8 bases and the V segment lost 5 bases, leaving 12 bases of the junction unmatched. Germline CDR1 and CDR2: LNHDA and SQIVND (reference sequence). CDR3 length: 16 residues. The CDR3 sequence is CASSVLAGANNDEQFF. As DNA, the CDR3 is TGTGCCAGTAGTGTGCTAGCGGGGGCCAACAACGATGAGCAGTTCTTC.

V gene TRBV4-2 combines with J gene TRBJ2-5, with TRBD2 matching 10 bases. V lost 3 bases, J lost 3 bases, and 16 bases stayed unmatched. The CDR3 spans 19 residues. Germline V lookup: CDR1 LGHNA, CDR2 YNFKEQ. The CDR3 DNA is TGTGCCAGCAGCCATGGGACAGTCCTTGGAAGCGGGGGGGAAGAGACCCAGTACTTC. Protein sequence: CASSHGTVLGSGGEETQYF.

This clone was detected only a few times. This rearrangement joins TRBV29-1 to TRBJ2-7, with TRBD2 as a possible D gene (7 bases). V gave up 7 bases and J gave up 4 bases, with 17 bases separating them. This CDR3 is 13 amino acids long. Germline V CDR1 and CDR2: SQVTM, ANQGSEA. In nucleotides, the CDR3 is TGCAGCGCTGACGGGGGGCGCGGGTACGAGCAGTACTTC. It codes for CSADGGRGYEQYF.

The genes are TRBV4-3 and TRBJ2-7, with a weak D call TRBD2 (5 bases). Trimming left V 4 bases short and J 0 bases short, with 13 bases between. The germline gives CDR1 LGHNA, CDR2 YSLEER. This CDR3 spans 15 amino acids. The CDR3 region is CASSLLGGSSYEQYF. The CDR3 region has the DNA TGCGCCAGCAGCCTCCTAGGAGGAAGCTCCTACGAGCAGTACTTC.

The chain is built from TRBV27 and TRBJ2-7; TRBD2 matches 9 bases. V lost 5 bases and J lost 6; bases outside the gene matches: 5. In germline, CDR1 is MNHEY, CDR2 SMNVEV (reference sequence). The CDR3 totals 13 residues. Written as DNA, the CDR3 is TGTGCCAGCAGTGCGGGGGGGCTCCGCGAGCAGTACTTC. Its protein is CASSAGGLREQYF.

In the case of this clone: Relative to the germline gene, one junction end is altered; a read error may explain this. The chain has TRBV7-9 and TRBJ1-4, with D hard to call. The CDR3 loop spans 14 amino acids. CDR1 and CDR2 (germline): SEHNR, FQNEAQ (reference sequence). CDR3 bases: TGTTCCAGCAGCTTAGCGACGAGGGTTGGCAAACTGTTTTTT. Translation gives CSSSLATRVGKLFF.

Turning to this clone: Germline and junction disagree at one end, which may indicate a read error. Additional DNA sequences in this sample encode the identical CDR3. This chain uses TRBV28 with TRBJ1-1; D gene uncertain. The CDR3 contains 14 residues. Germline assignment: CDR1 MDHEN and CDR2 SYDVKM. CDR3 protein: CASSPQEGGTEAFF. The CDR3 DNA follows: TGTGCCAGCAGTCCCCAGGAGGGCGGCACTGAGGCTTTCTTT.

The count of this clone is one. The CDR3 coding sequence is TGTGCCAGCAGCCAAACGGGAAGCGACAATCAGCCCCAGCATTTT. This encodes CASSQTGSDNQPQHF. The chain recombines TRBV14 with TRBJ1-5, with D unclear. This CDR3 has 15 amino acids. The V and J ends lost 2 bases and 3 bases respectively, with 11 bases between them. Germline V gene sequence: CDR1 SGHDN, CDR2 FVKESK.

This clone is a singleton in its sample. The chain links TRBV30 to TRBJ1-2; D ambiguous. V was clipped by 5 bases and J by 6 bases, with 13 bases between them. Germline V gives CDR1 GTSNPN, CDR2 SVGIG (reference sequence). The CDR3 loop spans 12 amino acids. The CDR3 loop is CAWEAGIHGYTF. CDR3 DNA sequence: TGTGCCTGGGAGGCGGGGATTCATGGCTACACCTTC.

This clone appeared a single time. V and J are TRBV29-1 and TRBJ2-1; 11 bases map to TRBD1. V lost 3 bases and J lost 7; bases outside the gene matches: 5. The length of the CDR3 is 14 residues. CDR1 is SQVTM, CDR2 ANQGSEA, per germline. CDR3 sequence: CSVDSGQGENEQFF. The CDR3 DNA follows: TGCAGCGTTGATTCGGGACAGGGGGAGAATGAGCAGTTCTTC.

The chain carries TRBV2 and TRBJ1-5; D gene ambiguous. The germline CDR1 and CDR2 sequences are SNHLY and FYNNEI. CDR3 length equals 13 residues. V shed 7 bases and J shed 7 bases, with 14 bases lying between them. The CDR3 coding sequence is TGTGCCAGCACCCCAGAGATACAGCAGCCCCAGCATTTT. As protein: CASTPEIQQPQHF.

V gene TRBV5-1 combines with J gene TRBJ2-5; 11 bases are shared with TRBD2. V shed 4 bases and J 0 bases; nucleotides not matched to a gene: 11. Germline-derived CDR1 and CDR2 are SGHRS and YFSETQ. This CDR3 has 18 amino acids. The CDR3: CASSLRGLAGGYQETQYF. DNA for the CDR3: TGCGCCAGCAGCCTCAGGGGTCTAGCGGGGGGCTACCAAGAGACCCAGTACTTC.

The V call is TRBV5-1, the J call TRBJ2-7, with D maybe TRBD1 (6 bases). V was clipped by 4 bases and J by 0 bases, with 14 bases between them. The CDR3 is 15 residues long. Germline V gene lookup returns CDR1 SGHRS and CDR2 YFSETQ. The CDR3 is CASSRTRDNSYEQYF. The CDR3 DNA sequence: TGCGCCAGCAGCAGGACCCGGGACAACTCCTACGAGCAGTACTTC.

V gene TRBV7-2 combines with J gene TRBJ2-5, with TRBD2 matching over 15 bases. V trimming: 5 bases; J trimming: 4 bases; junction bases outside the gene matches: 8. This CDR3 has 17 residues. Germline CDR1 SGHTA, CDR2 FQGNSA. The CDR3 nucleotides read TGTGCCAGCAGCCCGCGGACTAGCGGGGGGGCCGGAGAGACCCAGTACTTC. It translates to CASSPRTSGGAGETQYF.

The chain is built from TRBV5-1 and TRBJ2-7, with D perhaps TRBD2 (6 bases). With 6 bases removed from V and 0 bases from J, the gap between germline ends came to 16 bases. This CDR3 spans 15 amino acids. Germline loops: CDR1 SGHRS, CDR2 YFSETQ. For the CDR3, the DNA is TGCGCCAGCACCTGGGGGGACGGACTCTCCTACGAGCAGTACTTC. Residues: CASTWGDGLSYEQYF.